In this sample, the clone carrying this T cell receptor beta chain turned up a few times. Its antigen is as yet unknown. TCRdb ran MiXCR on the 5' RACE reads and lists one entry per CDR3 protein. This table has 400,000 or so distinct CDR3 sequences, around 20% appearing once. The sample originates from a study of T-cell memory formation after mild COVID-19. Study context: Across donors, TCR clusters were largely donor specific. Study-level findings and limits: Some clones that responded were present in memory (sampled pre-infection), which suggests cross-reactive memory joined. CD4+ bias marked clones expanding day 15 to 37, unlike balanced contracting clones.

V was cut by 3 bases and J by 8 bases, with 10 bases left in between. Germline V CDR1 and CDR2: ENHRY, SYGVKD. There are 13 residues in the CDR3. The source of this sequence is an adult woman who had mild COVID-19 (a few samples of this study predate the infection). Cell type and time point are not known. Sequencing input: PBMCs or a T cell subset sorted from them (not recorded which). The gene calls are TRBV10-3 and TRBJ1-4; D is unresolved. This chain's CDR3 is CAISEGFGEKLFF. In nucleotides, the CDR3 is TGTGCCATCAGTGAAGGGTTCGGGGAAAAACTGTTTTTT.